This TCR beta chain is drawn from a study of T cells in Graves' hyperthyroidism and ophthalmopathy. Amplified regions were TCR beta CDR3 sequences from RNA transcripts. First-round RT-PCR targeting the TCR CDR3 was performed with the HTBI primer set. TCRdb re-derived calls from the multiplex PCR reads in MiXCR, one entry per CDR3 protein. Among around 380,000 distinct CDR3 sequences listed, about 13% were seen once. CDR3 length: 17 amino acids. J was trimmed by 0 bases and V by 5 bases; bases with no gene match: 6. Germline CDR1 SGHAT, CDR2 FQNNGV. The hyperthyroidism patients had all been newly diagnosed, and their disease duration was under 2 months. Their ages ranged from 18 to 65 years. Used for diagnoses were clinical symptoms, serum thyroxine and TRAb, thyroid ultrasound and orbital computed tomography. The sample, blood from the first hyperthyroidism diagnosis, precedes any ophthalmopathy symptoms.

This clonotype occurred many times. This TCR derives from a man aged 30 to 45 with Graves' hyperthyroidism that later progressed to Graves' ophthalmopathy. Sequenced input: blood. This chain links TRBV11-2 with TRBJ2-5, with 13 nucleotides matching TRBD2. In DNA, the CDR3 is TGTGCCAGCAGCCCACTAGCGGGGGGGCCTTACCAAGAGACCCAGTACTTC. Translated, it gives CASSPLAGGPYQETQYF.